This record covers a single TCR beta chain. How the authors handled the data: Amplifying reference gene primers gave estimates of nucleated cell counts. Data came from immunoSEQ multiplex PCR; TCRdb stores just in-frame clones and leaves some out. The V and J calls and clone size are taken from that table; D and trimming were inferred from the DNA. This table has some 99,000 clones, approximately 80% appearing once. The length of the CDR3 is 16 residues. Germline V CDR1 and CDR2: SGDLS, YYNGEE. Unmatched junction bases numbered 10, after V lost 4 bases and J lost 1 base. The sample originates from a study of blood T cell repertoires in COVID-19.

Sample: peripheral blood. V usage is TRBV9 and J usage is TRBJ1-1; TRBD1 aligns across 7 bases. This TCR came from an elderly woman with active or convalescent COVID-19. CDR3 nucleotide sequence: TGTGCCAGCAGCCCCGCGGAGGGGGCCACGAACACTGAAGCTTTCTTT. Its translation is CASSPAEGATNTEAFF.